Here is one T cell receptor beta chain with its context. This clone's antigen is unknown. Base qualities are not provided; no much larger clone lies one nucleotide away. The data belong to a study of tissue T cells after allogeneic stem cell transplantation (dated by TCRdb to between 2021 and 2023). For context, the study as a whole: Grafts from donors were received by all GVHD patients, with several grafts being unmodified and three being CD34-selected to deplete T cells. When multiple samples of a tissue were available, H&E sections were reviewed by a pathologist, and samples with histologically apparent lymphocytes were prioritized for sequencing. Using research autopsies of patients with and without GVHD, plus mouse models of GVHD, the study profiled TCR beta repertoires across many tissues. The human arm was a prospective observational study without blinding or randomization. Summary of the overall study and its limitations: The patient cohort was small and clinically heterogeneous, and sampling depth was acknowledged as a limitation. Not many T cell clones showed up in more than one patient, yet clustering based on motifs uncovered repertoire signatures that were shared across patients in a tissue-specific way. Within patients, how anatomically similar tissues were was a major factor shaping TCR repertoire composition, regardless of disease or transplant status. Which tissue TCRs were alloreactive or antigen-specific was not determined in the study, and some of the clones might have been host cells that persisted. In both patients and mice, T cells from blood and spleen covered only a limited part of the TCR repertoire found in tissues.

CDR1 and CDR2 (SGHAT, FQNNGV) derive from the germline V gene. The CDR3 numbers 15 residues from cysteine through phenylalanine. The only DNA kept is the CDR3, 45 bases in frame from the first base. The germline V end is reduced by 5 bases and the J end by 5 bases; junction bases left unmatched: 9. In light of the paper, this sample's time point label describes: human tissue collected at research (rapid) autopsy. Over an approximately three-year period, a research-autopsy study prospectively enrolled six or seven adult allo-HCT recipients who had steroid-refractory GVHD. All GVHD patients had gastrointestinal GVHD and received several lines of GVHD-directed therapy; roughly 5 also had skin involvement. Autopsy tissues, which were obtained after a median post-mortem interval of approximately ten hours, included GI sites from esophagus to rectum, liver, skin and lymphoid organs including spleen. Each autopsy specimen was cut in two, with one portion flash-frozen in liquid nitrogen and the remainder formalin-fixed, and the outer muscle layers of GI specimens were removed. To extract genomic DNA from frozen tissues, either the Mag-Bind Blood & Tissue DNA HDQ 96 Kit on a Chemagic 360 or the DNeasy Blood & Tissue Kit was used. Because of concern about red blood cell contamination, extracted DNA was further purified using the Genomic DNA Clean & Concentrator-25 kit.

Library preparation was by the immunoSEQ multiplex PCR assay. Adaptive Biotechnologies performed the TCRbeta CDR3 sequencing at survey depth and reported CDR3 sequences, V/J genes, productive frequency and template counts. Amplification of TCR beta CDR3 regions was performed from genomic DNA rather than from RNA. In the authors' own workflow: Jensen-Shannon divergence served to quantify pairwise repertoire overlap between tissues, with 0 meaning identical and 1 meaning complete divergence. Tissues were clustered by single-linkage agglomerative hierarchical clustering of pairwise JSD values, and the clustering results were displayed as dendrograms. GLIPH2 was applied to all patient samples using simulation_depth 1000, kmer_min_depth 3, and cdr3_length_cutoff 8, and only groups with more than two unique CDR3s were retained. In a standardized tissue-overlap score, Jaccard GLIPH-group overlap across patients was extrapolated to a standard repertoire size of 1000 clones. Linear mixed-effect models, with tissue as a fixed effect and individual as a random effect, were used to test how diversity related to clinical or experimental variables. TCRdb re-hosts the immuneACCESS table, in-frame sequences only. Its copies lack some clones; in the studies checked, an unresolved V gene accounts for under half of them, and the cause for the rest is not known. V and J calls and clone size are given by that table; D and trimming were obtained from the DNA. Here the sample has approximately 1,800 clones; 60% to 85% occur a single time. The ten largest clones add up to 7% to 9% of the sample.

In this chain, TRBV11-2 is recombined with TRBJ1-2; 9 central nucleotides agree with TRBD1. Source: colon tissue, taken at autopsy. The TCR comes from a male patient between 35 and 75 years old with steroid-refractory graft-versus-host disease after an allogeneic stem cell transplant. After a transplant, the donor of the graft may account for some T cells. CDR3 region: CASSDRWGTGYGYTF. The sequenced DNA: TGTGCCAGCAGCGACCGGTGGGGGACAGGGTATGGCTACACCTTC.